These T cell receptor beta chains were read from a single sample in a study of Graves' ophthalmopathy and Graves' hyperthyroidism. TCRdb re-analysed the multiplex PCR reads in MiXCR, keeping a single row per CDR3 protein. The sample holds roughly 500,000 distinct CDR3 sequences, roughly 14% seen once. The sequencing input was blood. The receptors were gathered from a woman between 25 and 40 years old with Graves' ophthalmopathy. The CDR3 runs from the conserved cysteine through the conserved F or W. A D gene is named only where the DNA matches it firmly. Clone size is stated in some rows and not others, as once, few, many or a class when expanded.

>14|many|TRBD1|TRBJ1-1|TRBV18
TGTGCCAGCTCATCGGGACAGGCGAACACTGAAGCTTTCTTT
CASSSGQANTEAFF
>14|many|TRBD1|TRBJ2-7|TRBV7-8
TGTGCCAGCAGGGGAGGGACAGGGGAGGGCGAGCAGTACTTC
CASRGGTGEGEQYF
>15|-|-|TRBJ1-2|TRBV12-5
TGTGCTAGTGGTTTGGTACTCGGGATAAACTATGGCTACACCTTC
CASGLVLGINYGYTF
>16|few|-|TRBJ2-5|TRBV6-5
TGTGCCAGCAGTTACTGGGGGAGGGGGTTACAAGAGACCCAGTACTTC
CASSYWGRGLQETQYF
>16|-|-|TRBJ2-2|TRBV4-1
TGCGCCAGCAGCCAAGCCCGGCAGGGGATCACCGGGGAGCTGTTTTTT
CASSQARQGITGELFF
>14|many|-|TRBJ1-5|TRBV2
TGTGCCACTCGCAAGGGCAGCCCTAATCAGCCCCAGCATTTT
CATRKGSPNQPQHF
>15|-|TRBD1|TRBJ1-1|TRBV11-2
TGTGCCAGCAGTAACCACAGGGGGGTGAACACTGAAGCTTTCTTT
CASSNHRGVNTEAFF
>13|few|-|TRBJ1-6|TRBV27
TGTGCCAGCAGAGAAGGGGATAATTCACCCCTCCACTTT
CASREGDNSPLHF
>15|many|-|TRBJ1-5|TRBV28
TGTGCCAGCAGTTTCGGTGCAGGGCGAGATCAGCCCCAGCATTTT
CASSFGAGRDQPQHF
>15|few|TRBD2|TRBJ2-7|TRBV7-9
TGTGCCAGCAGCTTAGAGGGACTAGCGGGAGTCGAGCAGTACTTC
CASSLEGLAGVEQYF
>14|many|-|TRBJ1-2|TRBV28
TGTGCCAGCAGTTTAGCCGGGACCGGCCCTGGCTACACCTTC
CASSLAGTGPGYTF
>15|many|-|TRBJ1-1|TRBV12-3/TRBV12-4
TGTGCCAGCAGTTTTTCGGAGGGCGTGAACACTGAAGCTTTCTTT
CASSFSEGVNTEAFF
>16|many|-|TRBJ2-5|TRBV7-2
TGTGCCAGCAGCTTACTTGCCGGGACGGGGAGGGAGACCCAGTACTTC
CASSLLAGTGRETQYF
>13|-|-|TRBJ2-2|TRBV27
TGTGCCAGCACCATTCGGGGAGGCGGGGAGCTGTTTTTT
CASTIRGGGELFF
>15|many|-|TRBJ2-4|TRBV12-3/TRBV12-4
TGTGCCAGCAGTTTCTCAAGGGGGGGGGCCGACATTCAGTACTTC
CASSFSRGGADIQYF
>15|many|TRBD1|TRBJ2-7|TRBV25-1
TGTGCCAGCAGTGGAACCGGGACAGGGAGATACGAGCAGTACTTC
CASSGTGTGRYEQYF
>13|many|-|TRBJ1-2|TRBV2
TGTGCCAGCAGTCGCGCGAGGGACTATGGCTACACCTTC
CASSRARDYGYTF
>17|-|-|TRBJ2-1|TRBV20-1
TGCAGTGCTAGAGATTTGACTAGTTGGGTCGTCCAAAATGAGCAGTTCTTC
CSARDLTSWVVQNEQFF
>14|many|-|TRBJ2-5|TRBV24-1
TGTGCCACCAGTTTTAAGGGTTTCGGGGAGACCCAGTACTTC
CATSFKGFGETQYF
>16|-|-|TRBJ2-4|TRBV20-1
TGCAGTGCTAGACAGATAGGGGGATTCGACAAAAACATTCAGTACTTC
CSARQIGGFDKNIQYF
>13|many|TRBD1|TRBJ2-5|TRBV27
TGTGCCAGCAGTTTCACAGGGGTCGGGACCCAGTACTTC
CASSFTGVGTQYF
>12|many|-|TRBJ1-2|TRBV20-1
TGCACTCAAACCCGGTCTTGGACAGTCGAGGGCTTC
CTQTRSWTVEGF
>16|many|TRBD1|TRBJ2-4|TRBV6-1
TGTGCCAGCCTTGCAGGGACAGGTCTAGCCAAAAACATTCAGTACTTC
CASLAGTGLAKNIQYF
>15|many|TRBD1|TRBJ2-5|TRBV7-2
TGTGCCAGCAGCGGACAGGGACAGGAAAGAGAGACCCAGTACTTC
CASSGQGQERETQYF
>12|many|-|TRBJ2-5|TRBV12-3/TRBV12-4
TGTGCCAGCATCGGCCTGGCCGGGACCCAGTACTTC
CASIGLAGTQYF
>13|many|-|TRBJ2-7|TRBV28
TGTGCCAGCAGTAGCTACAGAGCCTACGAGCAGTACTTC
CASSSYRAYEQYF
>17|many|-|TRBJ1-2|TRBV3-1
TGTGCCAGCAGCCAATCGACAGGCCTTGATCTATACTATGGCTACACCTTC
CASSQSTGLDLYYGYTF
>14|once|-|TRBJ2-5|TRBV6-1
TGTGCCAGCAGTGCCGACGTGGGGAAAGAGACCCAGTACTTC
CASSADVGKETQYF
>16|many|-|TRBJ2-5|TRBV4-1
TGCGCCAGCAGCCAAGAACCCTCGGGAGTCCAAGAGACCCAGTACTTC
CASSQEPSGVQETQYF
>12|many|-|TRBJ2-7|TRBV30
TGTGCCCAGGAGAGTTCCCCCGACGAGCAGTACTTC
CAQESSPDEQYF
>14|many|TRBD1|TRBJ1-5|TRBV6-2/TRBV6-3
TGTGCCAGCAGTTACGGGACAGGATGGCAGCCCCAGCATTTT
CASSYGTGWQPQHF
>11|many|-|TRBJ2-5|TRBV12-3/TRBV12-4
TGTGCCAGCAGCATCAGCGAGACCCAGTACTTC
CASSISETQYF